This T cell receptor (beta chain) derives from a study of T cells after yellow fever vaccination. Study-wide background: Preparation used SMART-Seq v4 Ultra Low Input for the low-cell-number fractions. Study results and caveats: It was a weaker secondary response, yet one that peaked faster, at day 5 versus 15. High-abundance clonotypes from the bulk population could contaminate FACS-sorted repertoires.

V lost 3 bases and J lost 4; bases outside the gene matches: 8. Germline values: CDR1 SEHNR, CDR2 FQNEAQ (reference sequence). The CDR3 length is 16 residues. As TCR cDNA was made by 5'RACE template switching, a universal primer site and UMIs were added. One entry per CDR3 protein results from TCRdb running MiXCR on the 5' RACE reads. The sample has just under 600,000 distinct CDR3 sequences; approximately 13% are singletons. As regards this clonotype: The antigen remains unidentified.

The sequenced sample was PBMCs, obtained on the day of the yellow fever booster vaccination. The chain recombines TRBV7-9 with TRBJ2-1, with 8 bases fitting TRBD2. The sequence was obtained from a man younger than 45 who received the YFV17D yellow fever vaccine. The CDR3 protein is CASSFLREANYNEQFF. The DNA for the CDR3 is TGTGCCAGCAGCTTTCTGCGGGAGGCCAATTACAATGAGCAGTTCTTC. The whole variable domain, filled in from reference TRBV7-9 and TRBJ2-1, reads DTGVSQNPRHKITKRGQNVTFRCDPISEHNRLYWYRQTLGQGPEFLTYFQNEAQLEKSRLLSDRFSAERPKGSFSTLEIQRTEQGDSAMYLCASSFLREANYNEQFFGPGTRLTVL.